This T cell receptor beta chain was retrieved from a study of T cells expressing NK-cell markers. Looking at the study overall: Seven of the eight sequenced donors were HCMV-seropositive; one was seronegative.

This CDR3 region has 17 residues. Germline loops: CDR1 KGHDR, CDR2 SFDVKD. No DNA is given; TCRdb re-called the 5' RACE reads and lists each CDR3 protein once. In all, the sample yields hundreds of thousands of distinct CDR3 sequences. This receptor was taken from a woman aged 18-70 years in good health. The material sequenced was blood T cells: a sorted CD56 or NKG2C T cell subset, CD4+ or CD8+ T cells, or bulk PBMC T cells (not recorded which). V is TRBV24-1 and J is TRBJ2-3; TCRdb returns TRBD2, unconfirmable since there is no DNA. Here the CDR3 reads CATSGWRGKDGTDTQYF.